This is a list of T cell receptor beta chains from one sample in a study of blood T cell repertoires in COVID-19. The data were produced by immunoSEQ multiplex PCR, yet TCRdb's version contains in-frame clones alone and is incomplete. The sample consists of about 160,000 clones, around 92% of them appearing once. Sample: peripheral blood. The receptors were sampled from a man aged 25-40 years with COVID-19, enrolled during active disease. Both conserved end residues are trimmed from each CDR3. Not every row has a clone size; where given, it reads once, few, many or a size class.

length,V,size,CDR3
11,TRBV9,NA,ASSVLSNTEAF
13,TRBV11-2,NA,ASSTLGPQRGGQY
14,TRBV6-6,NA,ASSPPRGGKNTEAF
13,TRBV27,NA,ASSWDRGIIYGYT
14,TRBV7-2,NA,ASSLASSGSYNEQF
11,TRBV5-1,NA,ASSWDNSYEQY
13,TRBV7-2,NA,ASSLGAGVSYEQY
12,TRBV5-1,NA,ASSLGYQSYEQY
14,TRBV19,NA,ASSIPGYREYTEAF
16,TRBV7-3,NA,ASSSMGLAGGHSYEQY
12,TRBV6-5,NA,ASSYSEGASGYT
12,TRBV27,many,ASSQDSPYQPQH
15,TRBV5-6,NA,ASSSVTGERASTEAF
11,TRBV12-3/TRBV12-4,once,ASTGQGLVEAF
15,TRBV15,NA,ATSRATGTGWRNEQY
13,TRBV5-1,NA,ASSLAAGVGEKLF
15,TRBV5-1,NA,ASSLASSGASTDTQY
16,TRBV3-1/TRBV3-2,once,ASSQRERQGYGTGELF
13,TRBV6-5,NA,ASRPLTGGNQPQH
13,TRBV9,NA,ASSERGGRPETQY
13,TRBV30,NA,AWSRGGISNQPQH
14,TRBV19,NA,ASSTGRDRGYYGYT
15,TRBV3-1/TRBV3-2,NA,ASSPGLAGDLNVEQY
12,TRBV11-2,once,ASSFTGPGNTIY
12,TRBV9,NA,ASSGGQLIYGYT
12,TRBV4-2,NA,ASSQETRGDTIY
11,TRBV29-1,once,SVTRQGETEAF
14,TRBV21-1,NA,ASSTRGLAGSETQY
11,TRBV4-2,NA,ASSPDRGQPQH
12,TRBV30,NA,ACLGDSLHYEQY
13,TRBV28,NA,ASPRQGPWNTEAF
10,TRBV6-2/TRBV6-3,NA,ASSWRNTEAF
13,TRBV28,NA,ASSFATGVLETQY
13,TRBV6-6,NA,ASSYSSRGQETQY
13,TRBV28,NA,ASSLLGQGAYEQY
13,TRBV27,NA,ASSSTGINSHEQF
10,TRBV6-5,NA,ASRRGTDTQY
12,TRBV5-1,once,ASSATSPNEKLF
13,TRBV2,NA,ASSLSRTAVGEQF
12,TRBV3-1/TRBV3-2,NA,ASSQGQVDPGYT
13,TRBV7-2,NA,ASSLRAGDGYEQY
12,TRBV29-1,NA,SAHPGGSGGELF
14,TRBV18,NA,ASSPGLAGAYYEQY
11,TRBV3-1/TRBV3-2,NA,ASSQLAGYEAF
13,TRBV4-3,NA,ASSQDLGQKNIQY
9,TRBV19,medium-sized,ATSDSYEQY
12,TRBV27,NA,ASSLVGVNTEAF
12,TRBV29-1,once,SVGRRGMNTEAF
10,TRBV28,NA,ASSHGIREQF
12,TRBV12-5,NA,ASGLRGGMNEQF
11,TRBV27,NA,ASTAGRPGEQY
14,TRBV7-9,NA,ASSPASGRARNIQY
13,TRBV6-5,NA,ASSLQDRGTDTQY